The T cell receptor (beta chain) described here comes from a study of T cell repertoires in cytomegalovirus infection (dated by TCRdb to about 2019). General notes on the study: The peptide stimulations were aimed at well-studied HLA-B-restricted epitopes as well as recently identified HLA-C-restricted CMV epitopes, whose presentation resists viral immunomodulation. Donor HLA type was relevant to the analysis, because carriage of CMV infection together with the matching HLA type was indicated by public TCR beta signatures.

The intended sense of this specimen's treatment or condition label: in vitro stimulation with specific CMV peptide epitopes to enrich CMV-specific T cells. In the germline V gene (reference sequence), CDR1 corresponds to MNHEY and CDR2 to SMNVEV. From V the trimming removes 2 bases and from J it removes 0 bases, while the gene matches leave 4 bases of the junction unaccounted for. Including the terminal cysteine and phenylalanine, the CDR3 comprises 15 residues. Only CDR3 DNA is held: 45 bases, read in frame from base 1. Reads for this sample came from an Illumina HiSeq 1500. TCRdb reprocessed the public reads (quality trimming at Q25 with fastp, clone calling with MiXCR) and kept in-frame beta chains. Duplicate CDR3 protein sequences are folded into a single record with the most common DNA and genes. Here the sample has roughly 570,000 distinct CDR3 sequences; 40% occur a single time. The ten largest clones add up to around 50% of the sample.

Turning to this clonotype: Its antigen specificity is not known. Per-base qualities were not stored, and no clone one base away is much larger.

Overall results and qualifications from the work: The ex vivo response was dominated by HLA-C-restricted CMV-specific TCR beta clonotypes, which also provided the single most frequent clonotype in two of eight donors. Carriers of CMV infection plus the relevant HLA type were discriminated by the cumulative frequency of public TCR beta family members in the study cohort and in an independent roughly 340-donor cohort.

The receptor was isolated from a human donor in good health (CMV status not recorded). Some clones in this sample may be carry-over from other donors' samples. The V and J genes are TRBV27 and TRBJ2-7; TRBD2 matches 7 bases in the middle. This material consisted of cultured PBMCs, taken from culture after CMV antigen stimulation. Read as DNA, the sequence is TGTGCCAGCAGTTTAAAGGGACTATACTCCTACGAGCAGTACTTC. Translation gives CASSLKGLYSYEQYF.